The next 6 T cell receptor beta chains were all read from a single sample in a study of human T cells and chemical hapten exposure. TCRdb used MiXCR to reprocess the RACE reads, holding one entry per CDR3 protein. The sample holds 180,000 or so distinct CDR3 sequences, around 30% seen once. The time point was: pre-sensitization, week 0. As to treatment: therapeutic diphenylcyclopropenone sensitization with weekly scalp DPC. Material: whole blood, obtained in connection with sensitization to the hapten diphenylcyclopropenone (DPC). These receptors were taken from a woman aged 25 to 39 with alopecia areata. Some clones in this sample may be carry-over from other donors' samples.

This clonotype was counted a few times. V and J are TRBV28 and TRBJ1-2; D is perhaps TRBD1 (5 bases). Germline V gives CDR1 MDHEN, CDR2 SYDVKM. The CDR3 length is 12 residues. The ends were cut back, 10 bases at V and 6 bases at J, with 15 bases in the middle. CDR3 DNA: TGTGCCACCTTCGGGACGGCGGATGGCTACACCTTC. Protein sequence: CATFGTADGYTF.

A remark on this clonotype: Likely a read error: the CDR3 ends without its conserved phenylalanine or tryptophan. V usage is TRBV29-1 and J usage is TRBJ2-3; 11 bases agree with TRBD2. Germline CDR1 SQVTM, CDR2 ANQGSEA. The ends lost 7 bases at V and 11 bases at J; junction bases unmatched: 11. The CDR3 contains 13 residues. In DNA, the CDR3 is TGCAGCGCCATAAGGGCTAGCGGGGGGAAGCAGTATCTT. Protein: CSAIRASGGKQYL.

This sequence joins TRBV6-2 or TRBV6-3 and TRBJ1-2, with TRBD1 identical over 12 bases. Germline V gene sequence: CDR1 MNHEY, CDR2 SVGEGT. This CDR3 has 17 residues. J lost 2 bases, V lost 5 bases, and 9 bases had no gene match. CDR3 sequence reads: CASSRPGTGGANYGYTF. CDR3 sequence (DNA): TGTGCCAGCAGTCGTCCCGGGACAGGGGGCGCGAACTATGGCTACACCTTC.

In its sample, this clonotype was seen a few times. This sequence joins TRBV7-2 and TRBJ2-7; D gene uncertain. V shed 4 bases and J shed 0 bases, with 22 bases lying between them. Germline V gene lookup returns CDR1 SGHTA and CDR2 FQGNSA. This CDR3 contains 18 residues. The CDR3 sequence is CASSSTITDLSSSYEQYF. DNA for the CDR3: TGTGCCAGCAGCTCCACAATCACCGACCTAAGTAGCTCCTACGAGCAGTACTTC.

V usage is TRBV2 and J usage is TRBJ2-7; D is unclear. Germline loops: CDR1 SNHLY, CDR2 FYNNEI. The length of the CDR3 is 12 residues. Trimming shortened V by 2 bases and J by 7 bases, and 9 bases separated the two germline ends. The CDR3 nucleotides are TGTGCCAGCAGTGAACTTCTGGGGGAGCAGTACTTC. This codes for CASSELLGEQYF.

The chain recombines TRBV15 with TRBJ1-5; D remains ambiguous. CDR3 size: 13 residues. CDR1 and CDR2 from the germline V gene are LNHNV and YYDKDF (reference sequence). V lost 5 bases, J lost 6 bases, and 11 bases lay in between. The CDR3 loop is CATSQVARQPQHF. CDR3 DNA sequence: TGTGCCACCAGCCAAGTCGCGCGTCAGCCCCAGCATTTT.